Below, 24 T cell receptor beta chains from the same sample are listed, as sequenced in a study of persistence of HIV-infected CD4 T cells. Their antigen targets remain unknown. Cells were stimulated with overlapping HIV-1 Gag 15-mer peptides. Memory cells lacking CD40L and CD69 with high CD45RO were sorted. This was the immunoSEQ version 4 assay in survey mode. Profiling relied on immunoSEQ multiplex PCR, and the TCRdb table lists in-frame clones only, not all of them. The data hold around 60,000 clones, with 70% to 75% observed a single time. Sample: CD4+ T cells sorted from PBMCs after approximately 19-hour stimulation, taken from a patient who received antiretroviral therapy. All receptors derive from an adult man with HIV who was CMV-seropositive.

The chain combines TRBV9 with TRBJ1-3; no clear D gene. The CDR3 runs to 14 residues. Deletions cut 0 bases from V and 3 bases from J, with 7 bases between. Germline V gives CDR1 SGDLS, CDR2 YYNGEE. CDR3: CASSVGGNGNTIYF. As DNA, the CDR3 is TGTGCCAGCAGCGTAGGGGGAAATGGAAACACCATATATTTT.

V is TRBV28 and J is TRBJ2-2, with TRBD2 matching 9 bases. The CDR3 consists of 16 residues. Germline CDR1 reads MDHEN; CDR2 reads SYDVKM. V shed 5 bases, J shed 5 bases, and the junction held 9 bases outside the gene matches. CDR3 loop: CASSPSTSGSTGELFF. In DNA, the CDR3 is TGTGCCAGCAGTCCCTCGACTAGCGGATCAACCGGGGAGCTGTTTTTT. Full variable domain (rest looked up from reference TRBV28 and TRBJ2-2): DVKVTQSSRYLVKRTGEKVFLECVQDMDHENMFWYRQDPGLGLRLIYFSYDVKMKEKGDIPEGYSVSREKKERFSLILESASTNQTSMYLCASSPSTSGSTGELFFGEGSRLTVL.

The chain has TRBV5-1 and TRBJ2-7, with D maybe TRBD2 (6 bases). Per the germline V gene, CDR1 is SGHRS and CDR2 is YFSETQ. V was cut by 4 bases and J by 6 bases, with 20 bases left in between. CDR3 length: 15 amino acids. The CDR3 reads CASSVAGPPGSEQYF. Here the CDR3 DNA reads TGCGCCAGCAGCGTCGCGGGACCCCCTGGATCCGAGCAGTACTTC. Filled out from reference TRBV5-1 and TRBJ2-7, the complete variable domain reads KAGVTQTPRYLIKTRGQQVTLSCSPISGHRSVSWYQQTPGQGLQFLFEYFSETQRNKGNFPGRFSGRQFSNSRSEMNVSTLELGDSALYLCASSVAGPPGSEQYFGPGTRLTVT.

In DNA, the CDR3 is TGTGCCAGCAGGAAAGATGGGGGGATGGGGCCCCAGCATTTT. It specifies CASRKDGGMGPQHF. J is TRBJ1-5 and V is TRBV6-5, with D possibly being TRBD1 (5 bases). From germline, CDR1 is MNHEY and CDR2 SVGAGI. The CDR3 has 14 amino acids. V lost 6 bases, J lost 9 bases, and 18 bases lay in between.

This clone was observed once. This rearrangement joins TRBV6-5 to TRBJ2-7; a weak D match, TRBD1 (7 bases). Trimming cost V 10 bases and J 3 bases, with 13 bases left between them. The CDR3 loop spans 12 amino acids. Germline CDR1 MNHEY, CDR2 SVGAGI. The CDR3 region is CATWRDSYEQYF. CDR3 nucleotides: TGTGCCACCTGGAGGGACAGCTACGAGCAGTACTTC.

The V gene is TRBV14, the J gene TRBJ1-2, with a weak D call TRBD1 (6 bases). Trimming removed 0 bases at V and 3 bases at J, with 20 bases between. Germline lookup yields CDR1 SGHDN and CDR2 FVKESK. The CDR3 loop spans 18 amino acids. CDR3 in DNA: TGTGCCAGCAGCCAAGAAGGGCCGGGGGCCCCAATCCACTATGGCTACACCTTC. Translated: CASSQEGPGAPIHYGYTF. Based on the CDR3 plus reference TRBV14 and TRBJ1-2, the full variable domain is EAGVTQFPSHSVIEKGQTVTLRCDPISGHDNLYWYRRVMGKEIKFLLHFVKESKQDESGMPNNRFLAERTGGTYSTLKVQPAELEDSGVYFCASSQEGPGAPIHYGYTFGSGTRLTVV.

This sequence joins TRBV28 and TRBJ2-7, with D maybe TRBD1 (7 bases). The germline V and J ends were trimmed by 11 bases and 2 bases, with 13 bases remaining between them. The germline gives CDR1 MDHEN, CDR2 SYDVKM. CDR3 size: 12 residues. The CDR3, as DNA: TGTGCCTCCAGGAGGGGGCCCTACGAGCAGTACTTC. The encoded protein is CASRRGPYEQYF.

The V gene is TRBV6-1, the J gene TRBJ2-7, with D tentatively TRBD2 (6 bases). Germline CDR1 is MNHNS and CDR2 is SASEGT. V was clipped by 0 bases and J by 5 bases, with 14 bases between them. The CDR3 is 15 amino acids. The CDR3 coding sequence is TGTGCCAGCAGTGAAGCTTGGGCAGGGAGGAACGAGCAGTACTTC. It translates to CASSEAWAGRNEQYF.

The chain is built from TRBV4-2 and TRBJ2-3; TRBD1 or TRBD2 may be the D gene (6 bases each). The CDR3 runs to 16 residues. Germline-derived CDR1 and CDR2 are LGHNA and YNFKEQ. The germline V and J ends were trimmed by 4 bases and 0 bases, with 14 bases remaining between them. The CDR3 nucleotides are TGTGCCAGCAGCCTAGGGGGGACTGAAAGCACAGATACGCAGTATTTT. This codes for CASSLGGTESTDTQYF.

The V and J genes are TRBV7-3 and TRBJ2-1, with D perhaps TRBD1 (6 bases). The ends were cut back, 7 bases at V and 5 bases at J, with 18 bases in the middle. The CDR3 is made up of 15 amino acids. Germline V CDR1 and CDR2: SGHTA, FQGTGA. For the CDR3, the DNA is TGTGCCAGCAAAGTAAGGGGGACAATGGACAATGAGCAGTTCTTC. This codes for CASKVRGTMDNEQFF.

The chain is built from TRBV18 and TRBJ2-3; TRBD1 agrees at 9 bases. The ends lost 3 bases at V and 5 bases at J; junction bases unmatched: 6. The CDR3 extends over 15 amino acids. CDR1 KGHSH and CDR2 LQKENI come from the germline V gene. CDR3 sequence: CASSPPNRGQDTQYF. DNA for the CDR3: TGTGCCAGCTCACCTCCCAACAGGGGGCAAGATACGCAGTATTTT. Supplemented by reference TRBV18 and TRBJ2-3, the full variable domain reads NAGVMQNPRHLVRRRGQEARLRCSPMKGHSHVYWYRQLPEEGLKFMVYLQKENIIDESGMPKERFSAEFPKEGPSILRIQQVVRGDSAAYFCASSPPNRGQDTQYFGPGTRLTVL.

V is TRBV3-1 (or the pseudogene TRBV3-2) and J is TRBJ1-5; D remains ambiguous. This CDR3 contains 15 residues. V shed 4 bases and J shed 4 bases, with 14 bases lying between them. Germline CDR1 and CDR2: LGHDT and YNNKEL (reference sequence). The CDR3 sequence: CASSRSTATNQPQHF. The CDR3 DNA reads TGTGCCAGCAGCCGATCGACCGCCACTAATCAGCCCCAGCATTTT.

This chain uses TRBV10-1 with TRBJ1-1; a possible D gene is TRBD1 (5 bases). V shed 11 bases and J shed 7 bases, with 17 bases lying between them. Germline CDR1 WNHNN, CDR2 SYGVQD (reference sequence). This CDR3 is 12 amino acids long. The CDR3 DNA is TGCGCCTCTGGGGACGGTTTTGGTGAAGCTTTCTTT. Translated: CASGDGFGEAFF.

This clone has a handful of counts. The V gene is TRBV4-1, the J gene TRBJ1-1; 7 bases line up with TRBD1. V dropped 1 base and J dropped 5; count of bases not matched to a gene: 16. This CDR3 region has 18 residues. The V gene's germline CDR1 is MGHRA and CDR2 YSYEKL. The CDR3 DNA is TGCGCCAGCAGCCAAGCTAATTTAGTTGGGGCAGGGGGAACTGAAGCTTTCTTT. Translating gives CASSQANLVGAGGTEAFF.

The chain is built from TRBV5-4 and TRBJ2-1; D may be TRBD1 or TRBD2 (6 bases each). The V end was cut by 1 base, the J end by 4 bases, with 12 bases between. This CDR3 region has 15 residues. Germline loops: CDR1 SGHNT, CDR2 YYREEE (reference sequence). CDR3 DNA sequence: TGTGCCAGCAGCTTGTTAGGGGGGAGGTACAATGAGCAGTTCTTC. It codes for CASSLLGGRYNEQFF.

This chain connects TRBV4-2 to TRBJ2-1; 11 bases are shared with TRBD2. Germline V gene sequence: CDR1 LGHNA, CDR2 YNFKEQ. This CDR3 comprises 15 residues. Losses at the gene ends were 4 bases for V and 8 bases for J; bases not matched to a gene: 7. The CDR3 DNA reads TGTGCCAGCAGCCGATACTTGGGACTAGCGGATGAGCAGTTCTTC. This codes for CASSRYLGLADEQFF.

The chain combines TRBV6-5 with TRBJ2-3; TRBD1 matches at 11 bases. This CDR3 comprises 14 residues. Trimming at V came to 4 bases and at J to 8 bases, leaving 5 bases not matched to a gene. CDR1 MNHEY and CDR2 SVGAGI come from the germline V gene. The CDR3 DNA reads as TGTGCCAGCAGTTCCGGGGGGACAGGGGGTACGCAGTATTTT. It encodes CASSSGGTGGTQYF.

As for this clone: Sequence at one end of the junction differs from germline and may be a read error. The V gene is TRBV6-1, the J gene TRBJ1-2; 11 bases align to TRBD1. The CDR3 has 15 residues. Per germline, CDR1 MNHNS and CDR2 SASEGT. CDR3 loop: CASSEGTGGNYGHTF. CDR3 nucleotide sequence: TGTGCCAGCAGCGAAGGGACAGGGGGGAACTATGGCCACACCTTC.

The rearrangement uses TRBV10-2 and TRBJ2-1, with D hard to call. This CDR3 is built from 14 residues. V lost 0 bases, J lost 6 bases, and 9 bases lay in between. The germline V gene encodes CDR1 WSHSY and CDR2 SAAADI. This CDR3 is CASSESALINEQFF. Written as DNA, the CDR3 is TGCGCCAGCAGTGAGTCGGCCCTCATCAATGAGCAGTTCTTC.

This chain uses TRBV11-1 with TRBJ2-2, with 8 bases matching TRBD1. Germline CDR1 reads SGHAT; CDR2 reads FQDESV (reference sequence). After removal of 5 bases from V and 5 bases from J, the junction contained 10 bases not matched to a gene. The CDR3 totals 16 residues. This CDR3 reads CASSLDSRGRTGELFF. CDR3 coding DNA: TGTGCCAGCAGCCTCGATTCCAGGGGGCGGACCGGGGAGCTGTTTTTT.

The chain has TRBV2 and TRBJ2-1; 7 bases match TRBD2. Germline-derived CDR1 and CDR2 are SNHLY and FYNNEI. V was clipped by 6 bases and J by 4 bases; unmatched bases: 12. The CDR3 has 16 amino acids. CDR3 amino acids: CASREKPGTTYNEQFF. CDR3 DNA sequence: TGTGCCAGCAGGGAGAAACCCGGGACTACATACAATGAGCAGTTCTTC.

This chain links TRBV5-1 with TRBJ2-3; D is perhaps TRBD1 (6 bases). Germline V gene data show CDR1 as SGHRS and CDR2 as YFSETQ. The CDR3 is made up of 14 amino acids. The V gene lost 4 bases and the J gene lost 3 bases, with 12 bases spanning the gap. The CDR3 reads CASSAPTGTDTQYF. CDR3 nucleotides: TGCGCCAGCAGCGCACCTACAGGGACAGATACGCAGTATTTT.

This chain uses TRBV10-1 with TRBJ2-7, with D perhaps assigned TRBD1 or TRBD2 (6 bases each). The CDR3 is 14 amino acids. V lost 2 bases and J lost 1, with 9 bases in between. Germline CDR1 is WNHNN and CDR2 is SYGVQD (reference sequence). The CDR3 DNA is TGCGCCAGCAGTGAGGGGGGGCCTTCCTACGAGCAGTACTTC. It encodes CASSEGGPSYEQYF.

The V call is TRBV9, the J call TRBJ2-2; the D gene is possibly TRBD2 (6 bases). V lost 0 bases and J lost 5, with 14 bases in between. CDR3 length: 16 amino acids. Germline lookup yields CDR1 SGDLS and CDR2 YYNGEE. The CDR3 DNA follows: TGTGCCAGCAGCGTAGGAGGTGGTGGGAGGACCGGGGAGCTGTTTTTT. This codes for CASSVGGGGRTGELFF.